This T cell receptor beta chain originates from a study of Tregs in tolerant kidney transplant recipients. This clone was detected only once. The assay was immunoSEQ multiplex PCR, and TCRdb's table has in-frame clones only and misses some. The sample includes about 52,000 clones, roughly nine tenths of them seen just once. The CDR3 length is 13 residues. V was clipped by 2 bases and J by 5 bases, with 9 bases between them. Germline assignment: CDR1 LNHNV and CDR2 YYDKDF (reference sequence). Mixed chimerism was transient after nonmyeloablative marrow transplants from related graft donors. Unstimulated regulatory T cells (CD4+CD25+CD127-), CD4+CD25- non-regulatory cells, CD4 and CD8 cells were FACS-sorted from thawed PBMCs.

The genes are TRBV15 and TRBJ2-5, with D unclear. This clonotype was obtained from a human patient who received a combined kidney and bone marrow transplant. Some T cells may be transferred from the graft donor. Sequences were derived from CD8+ T cells from blood (PBMCs), sampled 24 months after the transplant. CDR3 protein: CATSRPPRETQYF. DNA of the CDR3: TGTGCCACCAGCAGACCCCCCAGGGAGACCCAGTACTTC.